The T cell receptor beta chain under discussion was sequenced for a study of T cells in Graves' hyperthyroidism and ophthalmopathy. Stable Graves' hyperthyroidism denoted no ophthalmopathy progression over 18 months. Using RNA transcripts as the source, TCR beta CDR3 regions were amplified. A set of HTBI primers served as the primers for a first-round RT-PCR of the TCR CDR3. MiXCR, applied by TCRdb to the multiplex PCR reads, yields one record per CDR3 protein. The data show roughly 630,000 distinct CDR3 sequences, about a sixth seen once. This clonotype was counted ten times or more. The sequenced material came from blood. The sequence was obtained from a young woman with Graves' hyperthyroidism.

CDR3 sequence (DNA): TGTGCCAGCGCGGTTAGCTCCTACAATGAGCAGTTCTTC. Translated, it gives CASAVSSYNEQFF. V usage is TRBV27 and J usage is TRBJ2-1; D call uncertain. The V and J ends lost 8 bases and 0 bases respectively, with 8 bases between them. The V gene's germline CDR1 is MNHEY and CDR2 SMNVEV (reference sequence). The CDR3 is made up of 13 amino acids.